These 18 T cell receptor beta chains were sequenced from one sample in a study of human T cells and chemical hapten exposure. Time point defined: pre-sensitization, week 0. The treatment denotes: therapeutic diphenylcyclopropenone sensitization with weekly scalp DPC. TCRdb re-called the RACE reads through MiXCR, storing one row per CDR3 protein. Among around 380,000 distinct CDR3 sequences listed, 5% to 6.5% were seen once. Sequenced material: whole blood, taken in connection with sensitization to the hapten diphenylcyclopropenone (DPC). These receptors were taken from a woman between 18 and 29 years old with alopecia areata. Some clones in this sample may be carry-over from other donors' samples.

The chain uses TRBV7-9 and TRBJ1-1; possible D gene TRBD1, 5 bases. The CDR3 covers 17 residues. Looked up from germline, CDR1 is SEHNR and CDR2 is FQNEAQ (reference sequence). V was shortened by 2 bases and J by 3 bases, with 19 bases between the two germline ends. The CDR3 DNA is TGTGCCAGCAGCTTAAAAATTTCTGGGAAGGGGTACACTGAAGCTTTCTTT. It codes for CASSLKISGKGYTEAFF.

This clonotype was detected many times. The genes are TRBV27 and TRBJ2-7; D remains unclear. Germline V gene lookup returns CDR1 MNHEY and CDR2 SMNVEV (reference sequence). Trimming cost V 6 bases and J 3 bases, with 12 bases left between them. This CDR3 contains 13 residues. The CDR3 sequence: CASSLGPSYEQYF. In DNA form, the CDR3 reads TGTGCCAGCAGCTTAGGACCCAGCTACGAGCAGTACTTC.

This clonotype was seen many times. The gene calls are TRBV6-5 and TRBJ1-5; D remains ambiguous. Trimming cost V 8 bases and J 2 bases, with 7 bases left between them. This CDR3 is 12 amino acids long. The germline gives CDR1 MNHEY, CDR2 SVGAGI. CDR3 coding DNA: TGTGCCAGCGGCCGTGGCAATCAGCCCCAGCATTTT. Protein: CASGRGNQPQHF.

There are many counts of this clonotype. The chain uses TRBV3-1 and TRBJ2-3; 8 positions agree with TRBD1. This CDR3 contains 16 residues. Germline-derived CDR1 and CDR2 are LGHDT and YNNKEL (reference sequence). V gave up 6 bases and J gave up 0 bases; unmatched junction bases: 8. CDR3 region: CASSPNRGKSTDTQYF. The CDR3 coding sequence is TGTGCCAGCAGTCCCAACAGGGGGAAAAGCACAGATACGCAGTATTTT.

This clonotype was seen at least ten times. The chain recombines TRBV28 with TRBJ2-3; 7 positions match TRBD1. J gave up 2 bases and V 4 bases, and 6 bases lay outside the gene matches. The CDR3 has 15 residues. Germline CDR1 reads MDHEN; CDR2 reads SYDVKM. The CDR3 protein is CASSSQGKPTDTQYF. CDR3 nucleotides: TGTGCCAGCAGTTCACAGGGGAAACCCACAGATACGCAGTATTTT.

This clonotype has at least ten counts. The chain recombines TRBV6-2 or TRBV6-3 with TRBJ1-5; D is possibly TRBD1 (6 bases). The CDR3 totals 15 residues. V lost 4 bases and J 2 bases, leaving 12 bases between the germline ends. Germline loops: CDR1 MNHEY, CDR2 SVGEGT. This chain's CDR3 is CASSLGRQGNQPQHF. The CDR3 DNA reads as TGTGCCAGCAGTTTAGGTAGACAGGGCAATCAGCCCCAGCATTTT.

This chain joins TRBV7-2 and TRBJ2-6; 11 bases match TRBD1. CDR1 is SGHTA, CDR2 FQGNSA, per germline. There are 15 residues in the CDR3. Trimming at V came to 8 bases and at J to 3 bases, leaving 3 bases not matched to a gene. CDR3 nucleotides: TGTGCCAGCGGACAGGGGGCGCTTGGGGCCAACGTCCTGACTTTC. Amino acids: CASGQGALGANVLTF.

This clonotype was seen a few times. The rearrangement links TRBV7-2 to TRBJ1-6, with 9 positions matching TRBD1. V gave up 5 bases and J gave up 7 bases; unmatched junction bases: 6. This CDR3 contains 15 residues. Germline CDR1 reads SGHTA; CDR2 reads FQGNSA. The DNA of the CDR3 is TGTGCCAGCAGCCATTGGGACAGGGTAAATTCACCCCTCCACTTT. Amino acid sequence: CASSHWDRVNSPLHF.

This clonotype occurred many times. The gene calls are TRBV28 and TRBJ2-3; tentatively, D is TRBD2 (7 bases). Germline V gene data show CDR1 as MDHEN and CDR2 as SYDVKM. The CDR3 spans 16 residues. The ends were cut back, 2 bases at V and 5 bases at J, with 17 bases in the middle. Here the CDR3 DNA reads TGTGCCAGCAGTTTAAAAGTCTACGGGGGGCAAGATACGCAGTATTTT. It is translated as CASSLKVYGGQDTQYF.

The chain is built from TRBV7-9 and TRBJ2-3, with D tentatively TRBD2 (5 bases). Per germline, CDR1 SEHNR and CDR2 FQNEAQ (reference sequence). The V gene lost 4 bases and the J gene lost 11 bases, with 13 bases spanning the gap. This CDR3 region has 12 residues. The CDR3 spells CASSSSVGVQYF. The CDR3, as DNA: TGTGCCAGCAGCTCCTCGGTCGGGGTGCAGTATTTT.

This clonotype was observed a handful of times. The gene calls are TRBV6-5 and TRBJ2-3, with 14 nucleotides matching TRBD2. Germline CDR1 is MNHEY and CDR2 is SVGAGI. This CDR3 is 15 amino acids long. The V gene end was trimmed by 8 bases and the J gene end by 2 bases; junction bases not matched to a gene: 3. CDR3: CASRLAGGFTDTQYF. The CDR3 bases are TGTGCCAGCCGACTAGCGGGAGGGTTCACAGATACGCAGTATTTT.

This clonotype was seen many times. The CDR3 reads CASRQVDTDTQYF. In DNA form, the CDR3 reads TGTGCCAGCAGACAGGTTGACACAGATACGCAGTATTTT. The chain recombines TRBV2 with TRBJ2-3; TRBD1 might be the D (5 bases). Germline CDR1 reads SNHLY; CDR2 reads FYNNEI. V was cut by 6 bases and J by 2 bases, with 9 bases left in between. This CDR3 region has 13 residues.

The chain joins TRBV18 to TRBJ1-6, with TRBD1 identical over 9 bases. From germline, CDR1 is KGHSH and CDR2 LQKENI. The V gene end was trimmed by 3 bases and the J gene end by 8 bases; junction bases not matched to a gene: 14. The CDR3 totals 18 residues. DNA for the CDR3: TGTGCCAGCTCACCGACCGGGGGCGGGACAGGGAGACATTCACCCCTCCACTTT. Encoded protein: CASSPTGGGTGRHSPLHF.

The sample holds a few counts of this clonotype. V usage is TRBV25-1 and J usage is TRBJ1-1; D gene unclear. The CDR3 loop spans 14 amino acids. With 1 base removed from V and 3 bases from J, the gap between germline ends came to 9 bases. Germline lookup yields CDR1 MGHDK and CDR2 SYGVNS. The CDR3 is CASSELNRDTEAFF. In DNA, the CDR3 is TGTGCCAGCAGTGAATTAAACCGAGACACTGAAGCTTTCTTT.

This clonotype was seen at least ten times. The V gene is TRBV6-2 or TRBV6-3, the J gene TRBJ1-1, with 7 nucleotides matching TRBD1. The CDR3 is 14 residues long. V lost 5 bases to trimming and J lost 0 bases; unmatched junction nucleotides: 3. Germline V gene data show CDR1 as MNHEY and CDR2 as SVGEGT. This CDR3 reads CASSGDSMNTEAFF. CDR3 sequence (DNA): TGTGCCAGCAGTGGGGACAGCATGAACACTGAAGCTTTCTTT.

This clonotype was recorded at least ten times. The rearrangement uses TRBV4-1 and TRBJ2-1; TRBD2 matches 11 bases. This CDR3 has 19 residues. V was clipped by 0 bases and J by 13 bases; unmatched bases: 20. Per the germline V gene, CDR1 is MGHRA and CDR2 is YSYEKL. CDR3: CASSQDVGLAGGYVFDQFF. The CDR3 nucleotides are TGCGCCAGCAGCCAAGATGTCGGGTTAGCGGGGGGGTATGTCTTTGATCAGTTCTTC.

This clonotype turned up a few times. CDR3 sequence reads: CASSLGPSGSNTGELFF. CDR3 sequence (DNA): TGTGCCAGCAGCTTGGGGCCTAGCGGGAGCAACACCGGGGAGCTGTTTTTT. The rearrangement uses TRBV5-4 and TRBJ2-2; 10 bases map to TRBD2. Germline lookup yields CDR1 SGHNT and CDR2 YYREEE (reference sequence). CDR3 length: 17 amino acids. The V gene end was trimmed by 0 bases and the J gene end by 2 bases; junction bases not matched to a gene: 4. Filled out from reference TRBV5-4 and TRBJ2-2, the complete variable domain reads ETGVTQSPTHLIKTRGQQVTLRCSSQSGHNTVSWYQQALGQGPQFIFQYYREEENGRGNFPPRFSGLQFPNYSSELNVNALELDDSALYLCASSLGPSGSNTGELFFGEGSRLTVL.

This clonotype appeared a few times. The J gene is TRBJ2-1, the V gene TRBV6-5; D might be TRBD1 or TRBD2, each matching 6 bases. Germline V gives CDR1 MNHEY, CDR2 SVGAGI. This CDR3 region has 13 residues. V was pared by 6 bases and J by 9 bases, with 15 bases between. The DNA of the CDR3 is TGTGCCAGCAGAAAGGGTGGAGGGGGTGAGCAGTTCTTC. It encodes CASRKGGGGEQFF.